This T cell receptor beta chain was obtained from a study of T-cell reconstitution after alpha-beta-depleted transplantation in children. This clonotype turned up a few times. Germline V gene data show CDR1 as SGHKS and CDR2 as YYEKEE (reference sequence). After removal of 0 bases from V and 7 bases from J, the junction contained 6 bases not matched to a gene. The CDR3 sequence is 17 residues long. Unique molecular identifiers were used in preparing the TCRbeta library. TCRdb recomputed calls from the PCR reads with MiXCR, one row per CDR3 protein. The sample lists 400,000 to 500,000 distinct CDR3 sequences, about 11% occurring once.

The chain combines TRBV5-5 with TRBJ2-1, with 14 positions matching TRBD2. This clonotype originated in a human donor who donated a stem cell graft to a child with acute myeloid leukemia. Specimen: PBMCs from the stem cell graft donor, collected from the stem cell graft. CDR3 protein: CASSLGLAGGPLNEQFF. The CDR3 DNA reads as TGTGCCAGCAGCTTGGGACTAGCGGGAGGGCCGTTAAATGAGCAGTTCTTC.